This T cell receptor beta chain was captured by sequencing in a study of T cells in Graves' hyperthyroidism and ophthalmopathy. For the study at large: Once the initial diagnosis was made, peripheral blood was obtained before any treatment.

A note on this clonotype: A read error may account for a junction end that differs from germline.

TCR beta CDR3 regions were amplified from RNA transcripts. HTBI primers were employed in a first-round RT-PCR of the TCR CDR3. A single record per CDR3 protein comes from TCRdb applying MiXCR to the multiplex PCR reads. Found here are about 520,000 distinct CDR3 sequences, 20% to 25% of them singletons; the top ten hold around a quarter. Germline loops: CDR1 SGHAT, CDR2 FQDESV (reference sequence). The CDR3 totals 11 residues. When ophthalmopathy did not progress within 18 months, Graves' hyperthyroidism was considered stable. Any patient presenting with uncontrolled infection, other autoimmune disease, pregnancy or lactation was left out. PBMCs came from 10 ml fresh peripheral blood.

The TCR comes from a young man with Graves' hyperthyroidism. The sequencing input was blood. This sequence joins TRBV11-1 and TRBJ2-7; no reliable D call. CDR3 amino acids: CASSHRSERYF. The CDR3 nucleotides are TGTGCCAGCAGCCATCGCAGCGAGCGGTACTTC.